The rows below give T cell receptor beta chains drawn from one sample of a study of blood T cells in healthy people across ages. TCRdb redid the calling of the 5' RACE reads with MiXCR, one entry per CDR3 protein. The table has approximately 1,000,000 distinct CDR3 sequences, roughly two fifths seen once. Source material: blood. The receptors were sampled from a man aged 18 to 29 in good health. Each CDR3 is given with its conserved first and last residue. Fields, in order: J gene, clone size, V gene, D gene, CDR3 DNA, CDR3 protein. D genes are given only for firm matches. Clone sizes are given selectively: once, few, many, or a class where the clone is expanded.

>TRBJ1-1|.|TRBV28|.
TGTGCCAGCAGTTCTCAACCTCAGGGAGGCGCTGAAGCTTTCTTT
CASSSQPQGGAEAFF
>TRBJ2-5|few|TRBV4-1|.
TGCGCCAGCAGCCAAATAGGGCTACAAGAGACCCAGTACTTC
CASSQIGLQETQYF
>TRBJ2-1|.|TRBV4-1|TRBD2
TGCGCCAGCAGCCTCCGACTAGCGGGGGAACGTGAGCAGTTCTTC
CASSLRLAGEREQFF
>TRBJ1-4|many|TRBV7-2|.
TGTGCCAGCAGCTTAGGGCAGGGAGGTGGTGAAAAACTGTTTTTT
CASSLGQGGGEKLFF
>TRBJ1-1|.|TRBV29-1|.
TGCAGCGGAGGGGCGGGGATGAACACTGAAGCTTTCTTT
CSGGAGMNTEAFF
>TRBJ2-2|.|TRBV9|TRBD2
TGTGCCAGCAGCGTATCCCTTAGCGGGGGGGCCACCGGGGAGCTGTTTTTT
CASSVSLSGGATGELFF
>TRBJ1-2|.|TRBV12-3/TRBV12-4|.
TGTGCCAGCAGTTTTTTCAGGGCTGAACCTAACTATGGCTACACCTTC
CASSFFRAEPNYGYTF
>TRBJ2-7|.|TRBV7-9|.
TGTGCCTGTTCCAGTGAGCTCTCCTACGAGCAGTACTTC
CACSSELSYEQYF
>TRBJ2-2|.|TRBV12-3/TRBV12-4|.
TGTGCCAGCAGTTTAGGCGGGACACAGACCGGGGAGCTGTTTTTT
CASSLGGTQTGELFF
>TRBJ1-1|.|TRBV5-1|TRBD1
TGCGCCAGCAGCTCCCCTGGACAGGATCCCTATCACACTGAAGCTTTCTTT
CASSSPGQDPYHTEAFF
>TRBJ2-1|.|TRBV12-3/TRBV12-4|.
TGTGCCAGCAGTTTAGGGTCCAGAATCGAGCAGTTCTTC
CASSLGSRIEQFF
>TRBJ1-5|.|TRBV5-1|.
TGCGCCGGCAGTTTGAGCCCGTCGGACACGAGCAATCAGCCCCAGCATTTT
CAGSLSPSDTSNQPQHF
>TRBJ1-5|.|TRBV4-1|.
TGCGCCAGCAGCCAAAGTTCAGGGTGGGCACAGCCCCAGCATTTT
CASSQSSGWAQPQHF
>TRBJ1-3|few|TRBV9|.
TGTGCCAGCAGCGTAGCCGAGACAGGCGGAAACACCATATATTTT
CASSVAETGGNTIYF
>TRBJ2-4|.|TRBV13|.
TGTGCCGGCAGCTTAGGCCAGGGGGGCAAAAACATTCAGTACTTC
CAGSLGQGGKNIQYF
>TRBJ2-3|.|TRBV4-3|.
TGCGCCAGCAGCCAAGATTTAGGTGGAGCAAGCAAGGAGTATTTT
CASSQDLGGASKEYF
>TRBJ2-7|.|TRBV20-1|TRBD1
TGCAGTGCTAGTCGCGACAGGGGCTCCTACGAGCAGTACTTC
CSASRDRGSYEQYF
>TRBJ1-2|few|TRBV24-1|TRBD1
TGTGCCACCAGTGATCCTCTTCCGGACAGGGAGTTCCACGTCACCTTC
CATSDPLPDREFHVTF
>TRBJ1-5|.|TRBV20-1|.
TGCAGTGCTAGAGCCGCTAATCAGCCCCAGCATTTT
CSARAANQPQHF
>TRBJ2-2|few|TRBV28|.
TGTGCCAGCAGTCCGTATTTAGGGCTGGGGACCGGGGAGCTGTTTTTT
CASSPYLGLGTGELFF
>TRBJ2-3|.|TRBV4-1|.
TGCGCCAGCAGCCAAGTCGGCAGGGAGAGGGTCGATACGCAGTATTTT
CASSQVGRERVDTQYF
>TRBJ2-7|few|TRBV4-2|.
TGTGCCAGCAGCCAAGAGTCGCTGGGCTCCTACGAGCAGTACTTC
CASSQESLGSYEQYF
>TRBJ2-1|once|TRBV7-3|TRBD2
TGTGCCAGCAGCTTAATGGGCCTAGCGGGAGGGCCGAATGAGCAGTTCTTC
CASSLMGLAGGPNEQFF
>TRBJ1-1|few|TRBV6-1|.
TGTGCCAGCAGTGAAAGCCCGCGGGAAGCTTTCTTT
CASSESPREAFF
>TRBJ1-1|few|TRBV6-6|.
TGTGCCAGCAGCCCCGAGGATACTGAAGCTTTCTTT
CASSPEDTEAFF
>TRBJ2-3|.|TRBV4-3|.
TGCGCCAGCAGCCAAGATTGGCGGCAGTATTTT
CASSQDWRQYF
>TRBJ2-3|.|TRBV5-1|.
TGCGCCAGCAGCCCAGAGGTTGTGAGACCAGATACGCAGTATTTT
CASSPEVVRPDTQYF
>TRBJ2-1|.|TRBV24-1|.
TGTGCCACCAGTGATTTCCGGGGGCCTCACAATGAGCAGTTCTTC
CATSDFRGPHNEQFF
>TRBJ2-4|.|TRBV27|.
TGTGCCACAGGGGGGGCCCTCGAGGGCATTCAGTACTTC
CATGGALEGIQYF
>TRBJ2-5|.|TRBV20-1|TRBD1
TGCAGTGCCACCCGCGGGGGACAGGGAGAGACCCAGTACTTC
CSATRGGQGETQYF
>TRBJ2-2|once|TRBV18|.
TGTGCCAGCTCGTTCCGGGATGTGGGTGTTAACACCGGGGAGCTGTTTTTT
CASSFRDVGVNTGELFF
>TRBJ2-6|.|TRBV9|.
TGTGCCAGCAGCGTAGGTTCGACAACTAACAGTTTTGGGGCCAACGTCCTGACTTTC
CASSVGSTTNSFGANVLTF
>TRBJ1-2|few|TRBV27|.
TGTGCCAGCAGTCCTAAAGGACCGGAAGCCTATGGCTACACCTTC
CASSPKGPEAYGYTF
>TRBJ2-1|few|TRBV10-3|.
TGTGCCACAATGACTAGTGGGAATGAGCAGTTCTTC
CATMTSGNEQFF
>TRBJ1-1|few|TRBV9|.
TGTGCCAGCAGCGTAGGGGTAGGGTTGAACACTGAAGCTTTCTTT
CASSVGVGLNTEAFF
>TRBJ2-3|.|TRBV6-1|.
TGTGCCAGCAACACCTACCAGGGGACAGATACGCAGTATTTT
CASNTYQGTDTQYF
>TRBJ1-5|.|TRBV4-3|.
TGCGCCGGCAGCGCACTACAAGGTCAGCCCCAGCATTTT
CAGSALQGQPQHF
>TRBJ2-3|few|TRBV5-1|.
TGCGCCAGCAGCTTGAGTCTACAGGGCACAGATACGCAGTATTTT
CASSLSLQGTDTQYF
>TRBJ2-3|few|TRBV7-6|.
TGTGCCAGCAGCTTAGCCGCTAACGCAGATACGCAGTATTTT
CASSLAANADTQYF
>TRBJ2-5|few|TRBV29-1|TRBD2
TGCAGCGTTGAAGAAGCGGGGCAAGAGACCCAGTACTTC
CSVEEAGQETQYF
>TRBJ2-5|few|TRBV2|.
TGTGCCAGCAGAGGGCTACAAGAGACCCAGTACTTC
CASRGLQETQYF
>TRBJ1-2|.|TRBV10-3|.
TGTGCCATCAGTGACGGAGGGATTGGGGGCTACACCTTC
CAISDGGIGGYTF
>TRBJ2-1|.|TRBV5-1|TRBD2
TGCGCCAGCAGGCGTACTGTACTAGCGGGTACCCACAGTGAGCAGTTCTTC
CASRRTVLAGTHSEQFF
>TRBJ2-2|.|TRBV10-3|TRBD1
TGTGCCATCAGCGGACAGGGGGGGACCACCGGGGAGCTGTTTTTT
CAISGQGGTTGELFF
>TRBJ1-2|few|TRBV3-1|.
TGTGCCAGCAGCGTCGGGACTCGGGATTATGGCTACACCTTC
CASSVGTRDYGYTF
>TRBJ2-3|few|TRBV5-1|.
TGCGCCAGCACCCTGCAGTTCCCAGATACGCAGTATTTT
CASTLQFPDTQYF